This record concerns one T cell receptor (beta chain) sequence. The table came from immunoSEQ multiplex PCR; TCRdb's copy has only in-frame clones and leaves some out. The data hold about 81,000 clones, with under 95% observed a single time. The sample originates from a study of OX40 agonist ivuxolimab in advanced cancers. The wider study: With ivuxolimab, an agonistic anti-OX40 (CD134) antibody, patients were treated. Subjects had a mean age of around 63 years, with a range of about 23 to 79; less than 90% were male.

Germline values: CDR1 MNHEY, CDR2 SMNVEV (reference sequence). The length of the CDR3 is 16 residues. The V and J ends lost 1 base and 2 bases respectively, with 15 bases between them. The sample was CD4+ or CD8+ T cells sorted from blood, taken in a trial of the OX40 agonist ivuxolimab. The chain joins TRBV27 to TRBJ2-7, with D tentatively TRBD2 (6 bases). The receptor's source is an adult with an advanced solid tumor such as melanoma, head and neck, liver or kidney cancer. Written as DNA, the CDR3 is TGTGCCAGCAGTTTATGGGGAGGAGACGTAGCCTACGAGCAGTACTTC. Its protein is CASSLWGGDVAYEQYF.